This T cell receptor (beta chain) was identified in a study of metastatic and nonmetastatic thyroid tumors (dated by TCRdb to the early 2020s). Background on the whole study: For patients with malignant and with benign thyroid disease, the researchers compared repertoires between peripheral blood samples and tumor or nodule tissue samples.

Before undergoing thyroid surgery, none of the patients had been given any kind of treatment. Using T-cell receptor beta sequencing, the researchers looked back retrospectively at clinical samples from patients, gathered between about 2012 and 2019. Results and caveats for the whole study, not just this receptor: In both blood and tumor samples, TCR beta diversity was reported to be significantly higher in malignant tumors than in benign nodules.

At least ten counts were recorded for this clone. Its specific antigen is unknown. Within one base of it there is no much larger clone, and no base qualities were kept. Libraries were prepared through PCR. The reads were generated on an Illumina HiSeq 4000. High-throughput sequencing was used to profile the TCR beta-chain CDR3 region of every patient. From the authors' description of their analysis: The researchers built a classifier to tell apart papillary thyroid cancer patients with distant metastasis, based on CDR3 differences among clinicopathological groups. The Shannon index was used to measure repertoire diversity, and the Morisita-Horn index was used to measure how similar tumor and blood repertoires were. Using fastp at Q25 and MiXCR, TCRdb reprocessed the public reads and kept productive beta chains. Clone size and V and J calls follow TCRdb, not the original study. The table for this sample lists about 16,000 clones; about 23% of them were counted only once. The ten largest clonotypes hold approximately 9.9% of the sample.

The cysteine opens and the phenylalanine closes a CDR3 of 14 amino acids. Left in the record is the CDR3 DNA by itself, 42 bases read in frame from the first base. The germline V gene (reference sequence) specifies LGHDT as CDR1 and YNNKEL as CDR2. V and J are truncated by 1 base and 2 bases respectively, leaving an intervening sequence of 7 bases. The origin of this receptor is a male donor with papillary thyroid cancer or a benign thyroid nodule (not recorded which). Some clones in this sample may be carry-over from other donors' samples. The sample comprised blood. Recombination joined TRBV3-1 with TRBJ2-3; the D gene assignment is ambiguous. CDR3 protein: CASSQVQLTDTQYF. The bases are TGTGCCAGCAGCCAAGTACAACTCACAGATACGCAGTATTTT.